Listed below are T cell receptor beta chains from one sample, sequenced in a study of cytomegalovirus exposure and HLA in healthy donors. The data were produced by immunoSEQ multiplex PCR, yet TCRdb's version contains in-frame clones alone and is incomplete. The table has 150,000 or so clones, roughly three quarters seen once. The specimen was PBMCs. Receptor source: a woman in her forties in good health and CMV-seropositive. CDR3s include the opening cysteine and the closing phenylalanine or tryptophan. Fields, in order: J gene, clone size, D gene, V gene, CDR3 DNA, CDR3 protein. The D gene is left open where the match is weak. Expanded clones are given a class, and other clones once, few, many or no size at all.

TRBJ2-2 | . | . | TRBV14 | TGTGCCAGCAGCCAATCCCCGGGCGGGGAGCTGTTTTTT | CASSQSPGGELFF
TRBJ2-7 | . | . | TRBV11-3 | TGTGCCAGCCTTGACAGTTCCTACGAGCAGTACTTC | CASLDSSYEQYF
TRBJ1-1 | . | TRBD1 | TRBV5-6 | TGTGCCAGCAGCTGGGGGCCGGGACAGCAGAACACTGAAGCTTTCTTT | CASSWGPGQQNTEAFF
TRBJ2-1 | . | TRBD2 | TRBV15 | TGTGCCACCAGCGAAACTAGCGGGGGGCGACTCAATGAGCAGTTCTTC | CATSETSGGRLNEQFF
TRBJ2-7 | few | TRBD2 | TRBV5-4 | TGTGCCAGCAGTCAGACTCGGGGAGGGAGCGAGCAGTACTTC | CASSQTRGGSEQYF
TRBJ2-1 | . | . | TRBV28 | TGTGCCAGCAGTTCATCGAGTATCGATGAGCAGTTCTTC | CASSSSSIDEQFF
TRBJ1-1 | . | TRBD1 | TRBV11-1 | TGTGCCAGCAGACCACGACAGGGACTGAACACTGAAGCTTTCTTT | CASRPRQGLNTEAFF
TRBJ1-4 | . | . | TRBV6-5 | TGTGCCAGCAGTTACTCGGGGCTGGGGGAAAAACTGTTTTTT | CASSYSGLGEKLFF
TRBJ2-5 | . | . | TRBV7-9 | TGTGCCAGCAGCTTAGCTGCCAGGTCATCGGAGACCCAGTACTTC | CASSLAARSSETQYF
TRBJ1-1 | . | . | TRBV10-3 | TGTGCCATCAGTGCTGCGGGGTCTACTGAAGCTTTCTTT | CAISAAGSTEAFF
TRBJ2-2 | . | . | TRBV6-5 | TGTGCCAGCAGATTTACAGGGATAGCCACCGGGGAGCTGTTTTTT | CASRFTGIATGELFF
TRBJ1-5 | once | . | TRBV7-9 | TGTGCTAGCAGCTTAGGGGGGGAGAATCAGCCCCAGCATTTT | CASSLGGENQPQHF
TRBJ2-1 | few | TRBD1 | TRBV28 | TGTGCCAGCAGTCGACAGGGGACCTACAATGAGCAGTTCTTC | CASSRQGTYNEQFF
TRBJ2-2 | . | TRBD2 | TRBV2 | TGTGCCACCCGGACTAGCGGGGGTGTGTGGGAGCTGTTTTTT | CATRTSGGVWELFF
TRBJ1-1 | . | . | TRBV6-5 | TGTGCCAGCAGTTACCTCCCGAACACTGAAGCTTTCTTT | CASSYLPNTEAFF
TRBJ1-2 | . | . | TRBV10-2 | TGCGCCAGCAATCGAGGGACATCTAACTATGGCTACACCTTC | CASNRGTSNYGYTF
TRBJ1-6 | . | . | TRBV6-5 | TGTGCCAGCAGTTACGGCTCTAACAGTAATTCACCCCTCCACTTT | CASSYGSNSNSPLHF
TRBJ1-5 | . | . | TRBV5-6 | TGTGCCAGCAGCAGCCGGGATCAGCCCCAGCATTTT | CASSSRDQPQHF
TRBJ1-1 | . | . | TRBV11-2 | TGTGCCAGCAGCTTAGGAGAGAACACTGAAGCTTTCTTT | CASSLGENTEAFF
TRBJ2-5 | . | . | TRBV5-6 | TGTGCCAGCAGCTTGGGGGTGGGGCTCACAGAGACCCAGTACTTC | CASSLGVGLTETQYF
TRBJ2-2 | . | . | TRBV6-5 | TGTGCCAGCAGGCTACAGGGGAACACCGGGGAGCTGTTTTTT | CASRLQGNTGELFF
TRBJ1-2 | . | TRBD1 | TRBV9 | TGTGCCAGCGCTAAGACAGGGAACTATGGCTACACCTTC | CASAKTGNYGYTF
TRBJ2-3 | . | . | TRBV9 | TGTGCCAGCAGCGAGGACTATATCCGAGATACGCAGTATTTT | CASSEDYIRDTQYF
TRBJ1-2 | . | . | TRBV30 | TGTGCCTGGAGTGAACGCTACGGCTACACCTTC | CAWSERYGYTF
TRBJ1-1 | . | . | TRBV19 | TGTGCCAGTAGTATAGCTCCCACTCTGTCGGGGGTGGCTTTCTTT | CASSIAPTLSGVAFF
TRBJ2-3 | . | . | TRBV11-2 | TGTGCCAGCAGCCGGCGACACACAGAAAAGACAGATACGCAGTATTTT | CASSRRHTEKTDTQYF
TRBJ1-2 | . | . | TRBV29-1 | TGCAGCGTTATCGAAGGGGCCTATGGCTACACCTTC | CSVIEGAYGYTF
TRBJ2-3 | once | . | TRBV7-9 | TGTTCCAGCAGCTCAACTACAGATACGCAGTATTTT | CSSSSTTDTQYF
TRBJ1-2 | few | TRBD1 | TRBV6-1 | TGTGCCAGCAGTGACCTGACAGGGAGCGATGGCTACACCTTC | CASSDLTGSDGYTF
TRBJ2-3 | . | TRBD2 | TRBV5-4 | TGTGCCAGCAGCTTAGATGGGGGGGGGAGGGCAGATACGCAGTATTTT | CASSLDGGGRADTQYF
TRBJ1-6 | . | TRBD1 | TRBV5-1 | TGCGCCAGCAGCCTCGGACAGGGCGCTAATTCACCCCTCCACTTT | CASSLGQGANSPLHF
TRBJ1-1 | . | . | TRBV6-5 | TGTGCCAGCAGGCAGGACACTGAAGCTTTCTTT | CASRQDTEAFF
TRBJ2-2 | few | . | TRBV5-1 | TGCGCCAGCAGCGACTCAGTGACAGTTGGGGAGCTGTTTTTT | CASSDSVTVGELFF
TRBJ2-2 | . | . | TRBV27 | TGTGCCAGCAGTCTCGCTACAGTGAGCACCGGGGAGCTGTTTTTT | CASSLATVSTGELFF
TRBJ2-1 | . | TRBD2 | TRBV9 | TGTGCCAGCAGCGAAACGGGACTAGCGTCTGGTGAGCAGTTCTTC | CASSETGLASGEQFF
TRBJ1-3 | . | TRBD1 | TRBV19 | TGTGCCAGTACCCCTTCGTGGACAGGGGGTTTAAACACCATATATTTT | CASTPSWTGGLNTIYF
TRBJ1-2 | . | . | TRBV6-1 | TGTGCCAGCAGTGAAAGGGGGGGCCCTAACTATGGCTACACCTTC | CASSERGGPNYGYTF
TRBJ1-2 | few | TRBD1 | TRBV6-5 | TGTGCCACCCGGGACAGTAACAACTATGGCTACACCTTC | CATRDSNNYGYTF
TRBJ2-3 | . | TRBD2 | TRBV7-2 | TGTGCCAGCAGCTTAATGGGCGGGGGGGCGTCAGATACGCAGTATTTT | CASSLMGGGASDTQYF
TRBJ1-1 | . | . | TRBV18 | TGTGCCAGCTCACCGGAGGGGTACACTGAAGCTTTCTTT | CASSPEGYTEAFF
TRBJ2-3 | . | . | TRBV5-1 | TGCGCCAGCAGCTCGGGAAGACTACCCGAGCGCACAGATACGCAGTATTTT | CASSSGRLPERTDTQYF
TRBJ2-1 | . | . | TRBV7-9 | TGTGCCAGCAGCTCGTTGCTTACGAGGAGCAATGAGCAGTTCTTC | CASSSLLTRSNEQFF